This TCR beta chain emerged from a study of blood T cell repertoires in COVID-19. Per the germline V gene, CDR1 is LGHDT and CDR2 is YNNKEL (reference sequence). V lost 5 bases, J lost 4 bases, and 14 bases lay in between. The CDR3 totals 14 residues. Recruitment covered over 20 US areas and drew participants whose ages spanned roughly 18 to 90 years. Donors in Cohort 3 who had recovered were those with two negative PCRs, healthcare professional clearance, or resolution of their symptoms. Sequenced by immunoSEQ multiplex PCR; TCRdb stores in-frame clones only, minus some. Among about 270,000 clones listed, about 88% were seen once.

This clonotype was sampled from a woman in her forties or fifties who had recovered from COVID-19. J is TRBJ1-2 and V is TRBV3-1 (or the pseudogene TRBV3-2); D is perhaps TRBD1 (6 bases). Sequenced input: PBMCs or T cells enriched from blood (not recorded which). In nucleotides, the CDR3 is TGTGCCAGCAGCTTCCGGACAGTTTTCTATGGCTACACCTTC. It is translated as CASSFRTVFYGYTF.